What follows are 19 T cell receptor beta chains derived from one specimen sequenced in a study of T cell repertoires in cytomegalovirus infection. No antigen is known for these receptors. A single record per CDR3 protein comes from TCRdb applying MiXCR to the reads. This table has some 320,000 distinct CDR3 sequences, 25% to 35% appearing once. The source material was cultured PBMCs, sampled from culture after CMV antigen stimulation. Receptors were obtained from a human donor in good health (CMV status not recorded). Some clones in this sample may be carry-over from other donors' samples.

The CDR3: CASSLTVGGSHNEQFF. The CDR3 DNA reads TGTGCCAGCAGCTTAACGGTGGGGGGGTCCCACAATGAGCAGTTCTTC. The genes are TRBV7-3 and TRBJ2-1, with 7 bases fitting TRBD2. Germline V lookup: CDR1 SGHTA, CDR2 FQGTGA. The CDR3 runs to 16 residues. The junction had 7 bases not matched to a gene; V was cut back by 0 bases and J by 5 bases.

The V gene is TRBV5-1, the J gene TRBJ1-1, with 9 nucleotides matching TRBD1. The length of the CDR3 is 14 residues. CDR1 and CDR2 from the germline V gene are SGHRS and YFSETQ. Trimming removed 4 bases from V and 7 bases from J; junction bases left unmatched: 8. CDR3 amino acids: CASSPRTGAVEAFF. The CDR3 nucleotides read TGCGCCAGCAGCCCGAGGACAGGGGCGGTTGAAGCTTTCTTT.

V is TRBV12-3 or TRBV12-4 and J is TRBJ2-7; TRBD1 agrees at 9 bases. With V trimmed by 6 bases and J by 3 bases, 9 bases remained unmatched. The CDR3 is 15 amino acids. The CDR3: CASSDPGQGIYEQYF. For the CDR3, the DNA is TGTGCCAGCAGCGACCCGGGACAGGGTATCTACGAGCAGTACTTC.

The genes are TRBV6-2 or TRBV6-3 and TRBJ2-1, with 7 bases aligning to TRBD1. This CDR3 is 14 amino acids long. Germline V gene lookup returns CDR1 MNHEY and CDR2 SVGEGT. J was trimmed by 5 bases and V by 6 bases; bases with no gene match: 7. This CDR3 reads CASSPGQLNNEQFF. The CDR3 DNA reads TGTGCCAGCAGCCCGGGACAGCTAAACAATGAGCAGTTCTTC.

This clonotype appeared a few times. CDR3 region: CASSLNERNEQFF. CDR3 DNA: TGTGCCAGCAGCTTAAATGAGCGCAATGAGCAGTTCTTC. The chain employs TRBV7-3 and TRBJ2-1, with D unresolved. The V gene lost 1 base and the J gene lost 6 bases, with 7 bases spanning the gap. This CDR3 contains 13 residues. CDR1 is SGHTA, CDR2 FQGTGA, per germline.

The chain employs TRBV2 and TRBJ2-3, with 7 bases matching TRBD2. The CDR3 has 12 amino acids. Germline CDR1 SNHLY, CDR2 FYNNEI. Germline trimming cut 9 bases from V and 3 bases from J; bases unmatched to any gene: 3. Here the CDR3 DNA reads TGTGCCAGTCAGGGACTAACAGATACGCAGTATTTT. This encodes CASQGLTDTQYF.

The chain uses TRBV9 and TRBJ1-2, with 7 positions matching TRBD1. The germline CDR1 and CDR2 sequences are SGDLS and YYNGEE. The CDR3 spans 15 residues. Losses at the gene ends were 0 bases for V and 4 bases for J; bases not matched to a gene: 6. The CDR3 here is CASSVEGRGFYGYTF. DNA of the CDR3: TGTGCCAGCAGCGTAGAGGGCAGGGGGTTCTATGGCTACACCTTC.

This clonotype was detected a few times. As DNA, the CDR3 is TGTGCCAGCAGCCTTAGCGGGGGGGCCGGGGAGACCCAGTACTTC. Translated, it gives CASSLSGGAGETQYF. The chain combines TRBV7-3 with TRBJ2-5; 11 bases map to TRBD2. The CDR3 consists of 15 residues. Germline V gene lookup returns CDR1 SGHTA and CDR2 FQGTGA. Trimming at V came to 5 bases and at J to 5 bases, leaving 7 bases not matched to a gene.

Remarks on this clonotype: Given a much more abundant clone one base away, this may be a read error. The DNA for the CDR3 is TGCGCCAGCAGCGCGAGGACAGGGGGAGTAGAGACCCAGTACTTC. Its translation is CASSARTGGVETQYF. The V call is TRBV5-1, the J call TRBJ2-5; 10 bases match TRBD1. The CDR3 is 15 residues long. CDR1 is SGHRS and CDR2 is YFSETQ in the germline V gene. Trimming cost V 4 bases and J 4 bases; bases outside gene matches: 7.

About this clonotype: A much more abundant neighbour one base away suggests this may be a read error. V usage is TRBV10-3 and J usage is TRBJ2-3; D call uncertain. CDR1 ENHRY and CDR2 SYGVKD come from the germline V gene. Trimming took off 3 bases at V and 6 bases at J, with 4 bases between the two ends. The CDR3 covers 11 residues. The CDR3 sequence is CAISEADTQYF. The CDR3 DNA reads TGTGCCATCAGTGAAGCGGATACGCAGTATTTT.

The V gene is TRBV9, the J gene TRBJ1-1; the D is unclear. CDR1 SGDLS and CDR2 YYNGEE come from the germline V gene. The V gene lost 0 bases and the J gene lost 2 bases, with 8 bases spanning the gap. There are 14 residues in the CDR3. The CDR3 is CASSVGRVNTEAFF. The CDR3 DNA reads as TGTGCCAGCAGCGTAGGTAGAGTAAACACTGAAGCTTTCTTT. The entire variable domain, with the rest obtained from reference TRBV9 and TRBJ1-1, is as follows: DSGVTQTPKHLITATGQRVTLRCSPRSGDLSVYWYQQSLDQGLQFLIQYYNGEERAKGNILERFSAQQFPDLHSELNLSSLELGDSALYFCASSVGRVNTEAFFGQGTRLTVV.

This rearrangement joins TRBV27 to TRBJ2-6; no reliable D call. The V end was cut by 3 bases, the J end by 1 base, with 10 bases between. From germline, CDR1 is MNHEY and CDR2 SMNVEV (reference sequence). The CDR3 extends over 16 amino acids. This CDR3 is CASSFGVISGANVLTF. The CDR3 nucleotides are TGTGCCAGCAGTTTCGGCGTCATTTCTGGGGCCAACGTCCTGACTTTC. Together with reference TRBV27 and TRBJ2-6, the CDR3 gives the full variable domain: EAQVTQNPRYLITVTGKKLTVTCSQNMNHEYMSWYRQDPGLGLRQIYYSMNVEVTDKGDVPEGYKVSRKEKRNFPLILESPSPNQTSLYFCASSFGVISGANVLTFGAGSRLTVL.

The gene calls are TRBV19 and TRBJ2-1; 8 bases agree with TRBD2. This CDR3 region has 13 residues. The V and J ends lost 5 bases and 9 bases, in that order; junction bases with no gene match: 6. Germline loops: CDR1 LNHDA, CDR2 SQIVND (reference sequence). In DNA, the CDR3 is TGTGCCAGTAGTCCCGGGGGGGCCGGTGAGCAGTTCTTC. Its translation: CASSPGGAGEQFF.

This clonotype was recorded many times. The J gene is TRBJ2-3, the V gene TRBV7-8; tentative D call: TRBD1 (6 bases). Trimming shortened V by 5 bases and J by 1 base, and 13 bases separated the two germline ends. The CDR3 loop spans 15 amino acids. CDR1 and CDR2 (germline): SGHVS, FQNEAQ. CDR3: CASSPGQWRTDTQYF. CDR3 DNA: TGTGCCAGCAGCCCCGGACAGTGGCGCACAGATACGCAGTATTTT.

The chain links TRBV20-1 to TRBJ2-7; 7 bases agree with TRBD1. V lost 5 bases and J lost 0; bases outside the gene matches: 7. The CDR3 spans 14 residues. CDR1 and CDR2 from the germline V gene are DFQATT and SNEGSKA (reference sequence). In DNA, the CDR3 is TGCAGTGCTCGACCTCGACAGGGCTCCTACGAGCAGTACTTC. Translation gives CSARPRQGSYEQYF.

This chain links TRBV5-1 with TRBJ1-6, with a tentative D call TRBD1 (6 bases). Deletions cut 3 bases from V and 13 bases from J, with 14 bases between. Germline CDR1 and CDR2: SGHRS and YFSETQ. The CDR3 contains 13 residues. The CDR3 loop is CASSSTGRVPLHF. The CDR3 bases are TGCGCCAGCAGCTCTACAGGGCGGGTGCCCCTCCACTTT.

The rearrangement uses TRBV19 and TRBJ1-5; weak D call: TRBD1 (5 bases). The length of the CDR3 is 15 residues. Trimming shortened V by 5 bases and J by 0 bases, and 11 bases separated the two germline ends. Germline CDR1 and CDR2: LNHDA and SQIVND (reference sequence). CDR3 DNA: TGTGCCAGTAGTCCATTGACAGTTAGCAATCAGCCCCAGCATTTT. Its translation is CASSPLTVSNQPQHF.

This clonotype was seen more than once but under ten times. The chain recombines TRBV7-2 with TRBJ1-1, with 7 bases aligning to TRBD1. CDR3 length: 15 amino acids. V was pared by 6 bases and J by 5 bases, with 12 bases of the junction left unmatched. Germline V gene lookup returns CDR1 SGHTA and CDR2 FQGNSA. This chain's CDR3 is CASSSYRGPTTEAFF. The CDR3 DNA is TGTGCCAGCAGTTCGTACAGGGGACCAACGACTGAAGCTTTCTTT.

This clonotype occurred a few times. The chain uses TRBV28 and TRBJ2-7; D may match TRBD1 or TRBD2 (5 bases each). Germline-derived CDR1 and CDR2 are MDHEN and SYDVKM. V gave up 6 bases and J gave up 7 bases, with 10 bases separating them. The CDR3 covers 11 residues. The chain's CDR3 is CASRGDTEQYF. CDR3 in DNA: TGTGCCAGCAGGGGGGATACGGAGCAGTACTTC.